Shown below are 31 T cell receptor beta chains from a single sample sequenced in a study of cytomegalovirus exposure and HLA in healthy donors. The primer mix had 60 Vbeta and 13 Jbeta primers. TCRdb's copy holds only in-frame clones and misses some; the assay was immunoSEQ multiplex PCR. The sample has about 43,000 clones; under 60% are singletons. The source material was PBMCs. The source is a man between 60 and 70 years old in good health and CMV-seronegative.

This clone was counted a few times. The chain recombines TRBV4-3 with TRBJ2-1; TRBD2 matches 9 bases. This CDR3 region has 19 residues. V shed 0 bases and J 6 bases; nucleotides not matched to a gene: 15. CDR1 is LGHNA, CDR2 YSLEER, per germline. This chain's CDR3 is CASSQDSGWGTSLANEQFF. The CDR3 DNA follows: TGCGCCAGCAGCCAAGATTCGGGATGGGGGACTAGCCTTGCCAATGAGCAGTTCTTC.

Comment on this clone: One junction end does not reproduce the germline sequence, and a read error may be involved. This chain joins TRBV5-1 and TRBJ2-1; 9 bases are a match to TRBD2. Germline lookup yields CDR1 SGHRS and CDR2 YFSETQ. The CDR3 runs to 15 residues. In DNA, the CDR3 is TGCGCCAGCAGCTTGGAAACGGGACTAGCCAATCGAGCGATCTTC. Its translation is CASSLETGLANRAIF.

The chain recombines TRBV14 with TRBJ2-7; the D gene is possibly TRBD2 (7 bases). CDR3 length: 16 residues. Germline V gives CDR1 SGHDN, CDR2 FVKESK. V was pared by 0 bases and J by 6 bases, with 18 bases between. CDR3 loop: CASSQDAGALLSEQYF. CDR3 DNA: TGTGCCAGCAGCCAAGATGCGGGGGCCCTTCTCTCCGAGCAGTACTTC.

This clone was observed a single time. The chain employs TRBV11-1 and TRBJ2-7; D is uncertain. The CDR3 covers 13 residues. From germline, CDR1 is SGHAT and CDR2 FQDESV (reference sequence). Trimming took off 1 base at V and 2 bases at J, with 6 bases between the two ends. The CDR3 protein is CASSLGRTYEQYF. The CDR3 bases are TGTGCCAGCAGCTTAGGCAGGACCTACGAGCAGTACTTC.

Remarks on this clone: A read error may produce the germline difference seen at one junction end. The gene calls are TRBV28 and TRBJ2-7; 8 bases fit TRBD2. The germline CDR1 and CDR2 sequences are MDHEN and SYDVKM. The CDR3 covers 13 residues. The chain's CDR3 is CAIGTSASHEQYF. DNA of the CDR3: TGTGCCATCGGGACTAGTGCCTCCCACGAGCAGTACTTC.

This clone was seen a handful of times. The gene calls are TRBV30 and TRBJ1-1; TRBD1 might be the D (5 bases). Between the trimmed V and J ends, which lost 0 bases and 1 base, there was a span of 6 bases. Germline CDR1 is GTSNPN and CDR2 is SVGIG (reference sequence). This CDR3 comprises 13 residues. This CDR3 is CAWSVGQNTEAFF. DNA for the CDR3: TGTGCCTGGAGTGTCGGACAGAACACTGAAGCTTTCTTT.

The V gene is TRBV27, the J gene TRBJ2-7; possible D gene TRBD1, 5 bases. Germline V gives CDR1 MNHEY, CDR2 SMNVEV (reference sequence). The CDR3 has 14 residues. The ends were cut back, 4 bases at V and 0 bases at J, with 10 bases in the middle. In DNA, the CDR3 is TGTGCCAGCAGTTCGACAGTTGGCTCCTACGAGCAGTACTTC. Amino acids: CASSSTVGSYEQYF.

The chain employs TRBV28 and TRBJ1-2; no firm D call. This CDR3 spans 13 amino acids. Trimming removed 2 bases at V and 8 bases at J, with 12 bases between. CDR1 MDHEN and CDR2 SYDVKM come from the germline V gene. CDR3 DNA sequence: TGTGCCAGCAGTTTAATGACAAGTCTAGGCTACACCTTC. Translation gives CASSLMTSLGYTF.

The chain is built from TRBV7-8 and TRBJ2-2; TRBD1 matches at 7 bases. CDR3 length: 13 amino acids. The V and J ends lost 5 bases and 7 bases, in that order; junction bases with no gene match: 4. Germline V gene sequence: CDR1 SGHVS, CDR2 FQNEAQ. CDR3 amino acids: CASSPDRVGELFF. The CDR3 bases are TGTGCCAGCAGCCCCGACAGGGTCGGGGAGCTGTTTTTT.

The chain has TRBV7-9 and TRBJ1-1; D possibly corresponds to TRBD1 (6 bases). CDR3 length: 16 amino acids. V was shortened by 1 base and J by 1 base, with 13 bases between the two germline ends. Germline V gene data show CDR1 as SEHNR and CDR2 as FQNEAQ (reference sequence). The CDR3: CASSLGLGAGNTEAFF. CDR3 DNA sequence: TGTGCCAGCAGCTTAGGTCTGGGGGCGGGGAACACTGAAGCTTTCTTT.

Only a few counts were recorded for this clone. CDR3 bases: TGTGCCAGCAGCTCCTCGGGGTGGGATGAGCAGTTCTTC. This codes for CASSSSGWDEQFF. This chain links TRBV11-3 with TRBJ2-1, with a possible D match to TRBD2 (5 bases). The CDR3 extends over 13 amino acids. Trimming cost V 4 bases and J 8 bases, with 12 bases left between them. CDR1 is SGHNT and CDR2 is YENEEA in the germline V gene.

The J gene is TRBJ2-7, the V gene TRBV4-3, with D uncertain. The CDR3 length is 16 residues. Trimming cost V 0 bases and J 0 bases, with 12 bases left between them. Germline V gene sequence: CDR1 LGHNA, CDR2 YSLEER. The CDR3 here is CASSQERSGFSYEQYF. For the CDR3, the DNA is TGCGCCAGCAGCCAAGAAAGGTCCGGGTTCTCCTACGAGCAGTACTTC.

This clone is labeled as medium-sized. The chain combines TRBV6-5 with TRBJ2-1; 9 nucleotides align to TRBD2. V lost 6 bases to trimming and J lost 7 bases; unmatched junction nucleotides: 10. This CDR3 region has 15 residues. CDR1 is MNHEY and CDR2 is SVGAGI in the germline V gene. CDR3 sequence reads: CASRATSGLLNEQFF. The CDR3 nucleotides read TGTGCCAGCAGAGCGACTAGCGGACTTTTGAATGAGCAGTTCTTC.

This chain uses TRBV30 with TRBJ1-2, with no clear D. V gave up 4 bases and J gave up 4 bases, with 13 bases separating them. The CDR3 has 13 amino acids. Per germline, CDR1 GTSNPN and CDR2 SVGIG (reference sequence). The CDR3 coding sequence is TGTGCCTGGATGGGGAGGGAAGGCTATGGCTACACCTTC. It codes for CAWMGREGYGYTF.

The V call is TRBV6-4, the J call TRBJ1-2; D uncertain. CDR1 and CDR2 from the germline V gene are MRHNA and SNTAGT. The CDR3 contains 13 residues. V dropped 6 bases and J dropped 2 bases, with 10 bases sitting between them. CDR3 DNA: TGTGCCAGCAGCCCCGGGATCAACTATGGCTACACCTTC. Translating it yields CASSPGINYGYTF.

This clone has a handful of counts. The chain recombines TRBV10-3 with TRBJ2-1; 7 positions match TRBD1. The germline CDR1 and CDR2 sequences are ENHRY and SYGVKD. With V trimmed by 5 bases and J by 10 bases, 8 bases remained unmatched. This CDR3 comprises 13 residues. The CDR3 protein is CAISSYRGGEQFF. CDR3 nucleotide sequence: TGTGCCATCAGTTCGTACAGGGGTGGCGAGCAGTTCTTC.

The CDR3 region is CAISDDNSYNEQFF. CDR3 coding DNA: TGTGCCATCAGCGACGACAACTCCTACAATGAGCAGTTCTTC. The chain joins TRBV10-3 to TRBJ2-1; D is unclear. The ends were cut back, 6 bases at V and 0 bases at J, with 9 bases in the middle. CDR1 is ENHRY and CDR2 is SYGVKD in the germline V gene. The CDR3 has 14 amino acids.

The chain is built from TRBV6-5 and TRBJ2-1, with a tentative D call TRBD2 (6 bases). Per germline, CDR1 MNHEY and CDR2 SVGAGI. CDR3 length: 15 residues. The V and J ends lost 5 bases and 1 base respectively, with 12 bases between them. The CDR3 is CASSRQRASYNEQFF. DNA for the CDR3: TGTGCCAGCAGTCGCCAGCGGGCTTCCTACAATGAGCAGTTCTTC.

DNA for the CDR3: TGTGCCAGCAGATATTCGGAGACCCAGTACTTC. It translates to CASRYSETQYF. V usage is TRBV2 and J usage is TRBJ2-5; unclear D gene. The CDR3 consists of 11 residues. Germline assignment: CDR1 SNHLY and CDR2 FYNNEI. V dropped 6 bases and J dropped 5 bases, with 7 bases sitting between them.

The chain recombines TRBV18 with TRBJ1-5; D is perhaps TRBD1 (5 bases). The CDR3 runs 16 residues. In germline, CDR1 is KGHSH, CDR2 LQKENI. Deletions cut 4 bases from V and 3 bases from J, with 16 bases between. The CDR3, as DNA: TGTGCCAGCTCACGGCTCAGGGTAGGGTACAATCAGCCCCAGCATTTT. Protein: CASSRLRVGYNQPQHF.

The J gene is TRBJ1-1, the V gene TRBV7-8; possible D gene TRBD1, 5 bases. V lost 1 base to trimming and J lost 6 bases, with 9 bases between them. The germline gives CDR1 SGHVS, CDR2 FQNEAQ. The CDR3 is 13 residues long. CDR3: CASSLEQVAEAFF. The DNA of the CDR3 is TGTGCCAGCAGCTTAGAACAGGTTGCTGAAGCTTTCTTT.

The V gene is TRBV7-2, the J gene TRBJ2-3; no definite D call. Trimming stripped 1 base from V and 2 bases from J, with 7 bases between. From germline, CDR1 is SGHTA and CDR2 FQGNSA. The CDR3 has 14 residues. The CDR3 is CASSLGLHTDTQYF. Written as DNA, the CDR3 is TGTGCCAGCAGCTTAGGACTGCACACAGATACGCAGTATTTT. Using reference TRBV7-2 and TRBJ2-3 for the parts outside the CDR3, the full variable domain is GAGVSQSPSNKVTEKGKDVELRCDPISGHTALYWYRQSLGQGLEFLIYFQGNSAPDKSGLPSDRFSAERTGGSVSTLTIQRTQQEDSAVYLCASSLGLHTDTQYFGPGTRLTVL.

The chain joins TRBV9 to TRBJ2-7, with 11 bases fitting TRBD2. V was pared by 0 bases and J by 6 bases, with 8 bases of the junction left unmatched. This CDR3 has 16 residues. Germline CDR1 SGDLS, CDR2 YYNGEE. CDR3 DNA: TGTGCCAGCAGCGTAGCTCCACTAGCGGGAGACCCCGAGCAGTACTTC. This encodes CASSVAPLAGDPEQYF.

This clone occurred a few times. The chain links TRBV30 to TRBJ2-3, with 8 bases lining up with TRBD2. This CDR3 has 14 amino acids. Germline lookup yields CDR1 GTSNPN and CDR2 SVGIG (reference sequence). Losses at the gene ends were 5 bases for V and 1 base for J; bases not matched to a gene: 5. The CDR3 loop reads CAWERERGTDTQYF. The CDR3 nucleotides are TGTGCCTGGGAGCGGGAGAGGGGCACAGATACGCAGTATTTT.

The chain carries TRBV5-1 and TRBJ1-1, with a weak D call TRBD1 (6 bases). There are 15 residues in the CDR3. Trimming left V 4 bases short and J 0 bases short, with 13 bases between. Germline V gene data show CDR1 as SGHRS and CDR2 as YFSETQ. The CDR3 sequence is CASSLTGLMNTEAFF. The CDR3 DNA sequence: TGCGCCAGCAGCCTGACAGGTTTAATGAACACTGAAGCTTTCTTT.

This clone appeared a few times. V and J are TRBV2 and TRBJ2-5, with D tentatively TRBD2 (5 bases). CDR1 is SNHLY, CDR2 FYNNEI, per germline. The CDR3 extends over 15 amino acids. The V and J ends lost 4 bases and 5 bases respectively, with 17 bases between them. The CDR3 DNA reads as TGTGCCAGCAGTGCAGGCCGGGGTGTTTGGGAGACCCAGTACTTC. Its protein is CASSAGRGVWETQYF.

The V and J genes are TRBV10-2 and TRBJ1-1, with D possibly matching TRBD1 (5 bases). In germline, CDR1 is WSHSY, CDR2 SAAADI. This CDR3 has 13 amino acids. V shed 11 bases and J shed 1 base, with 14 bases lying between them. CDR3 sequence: CASGRDRNTEAFF. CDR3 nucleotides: TGCGCCTCCGGCAGGGATCGGAACACTGAAGCTTTCTTT.

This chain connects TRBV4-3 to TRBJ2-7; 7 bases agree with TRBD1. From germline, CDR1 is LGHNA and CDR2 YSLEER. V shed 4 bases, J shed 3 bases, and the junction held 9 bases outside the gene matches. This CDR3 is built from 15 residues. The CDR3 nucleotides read TGCGCCAGCAGCCCCGGGACAGCCAACCTCTACGAGCAGTACTTC. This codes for CASSPGTANLYEQYF.

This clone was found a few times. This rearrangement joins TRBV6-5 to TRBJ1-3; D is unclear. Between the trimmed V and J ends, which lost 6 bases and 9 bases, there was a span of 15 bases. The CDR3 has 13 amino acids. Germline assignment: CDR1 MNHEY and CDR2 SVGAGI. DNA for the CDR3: TGTGCCAGCAGCTCTCCGAGCTCGTCCACCATATATTTT. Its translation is CASSSPSSSTIYF.

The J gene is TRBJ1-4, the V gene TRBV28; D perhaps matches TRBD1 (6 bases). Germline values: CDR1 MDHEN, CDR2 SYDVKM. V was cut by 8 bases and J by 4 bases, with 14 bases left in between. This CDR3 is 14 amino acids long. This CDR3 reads CASLTRGLNEKLFF. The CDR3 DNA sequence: TGTGCCAGCCTTACCAGGGGTCTTAATGAAAAACTGTTTTTT.

The CDR3 sequence: CASSYNREETQYF. The CDR3 DNA reads as TGTGCCAGCAGTTACAACAGGGAAGAGACCCAGTACTTC. The J gene is TRBJ2-5, the V gene TRBV6-5; TRBD1 is a possible D gene (6 bases). V was shortened by 2 bases and J by 3 bases, with 7 bases between the two germline ends. The CDR3 totals 13 residues. Per the germline V gene, CDR1 is MNHEY and CDR2 is SVGAGI.